This T cell receptor beta chain was identified in a study of post-analysis software for immune sequencing data (dated by TCRdb to about 2015). Turning to the overall study: Disease courses on record covered relapsing-remitting, secondary progressive and progressive-relapsing multiple sclerosis, though some patients had no subtype annotation. The patient repertoires were set against approximately 10 previously published healthy control repertoires from donors whose ages ranged from about 6 to 25 years. A subset of samples was prepared in parallel using single-end sample barcoding, then pooled and co-amplified after Illumina adapter ligation. Broader findings and caveats from the paper: Compared with controls, multiple sclerosis patients had significantly lower normalized Chao1 diversity, a finding suggesting substantial peripheral T-cell clonal expansion. The multiple sclerosis patient group was slightly younger than the control group. Significantly higher frequencies in patients than in controls were found for roughly 5 TRBV segments, including TRBV5-6, TRBV5-1 and TRBV20-1. When samples were clustered directly using the F measure, samples prepared in the same batch co-clustered strongly, which prompted a batch-effect correction.

Points on this clonotype: Its binding antigen is unknown. Base qualities are not provided; no much larger clone lies one nucleotide away.

Per the germline V gene, SGHRS is the CDR1 and YFSETQ is the CDR2. V was cut back by 0 bases and J by 9 bases, leaving a gap of 15 bases between them. Including cysteine and phenylalanine, the CDR3 has 14 amino acids. The kept DNA is CDR3 alone, 42 bases in frame from the first base. Library preparation was by PCR. TCRdb shows the sequencer as Illumina HiSeq 2500. Unique molecular identifiers were incorporated into TCR beta cDNA libraries to reduce PCR and sequencing biases. Approximately 500,000 cDNA molecules were obtained per 1 to 10 million input T cells, so each molecule approximated one T cell. The patient libraries were prepared and sequenced with the same protocol used for the earlier healthy control dataset. Within a given batch, samples were prepared together, multiplexed and sequenced on the same HiSeq lane. In the original analysis: Raw barcoded reads were processed with MIGEC, and single-read molecular identifier groups were discarded before consensus assembly and CDR3 extraction. VDJtools was used for post-analysis of the clonotype tables, with diversity normalized by down-sampling every dataset to the smallest sample size. In repertoire overlap clustering, CDR3 amino acid sequences, but not nucleotide sequences, were matched to correct batch-related cross-sample contamination. Using fastp at Q25 and MiXCR, TCRdb reprocessed the public reads and kept productive beta chains. Rows are unified per CDR3 protein, each entry keeping the most common DNA and genes. TCRdb's processing, not the study's, gives the V and J calls here. Present in this sample are some 700,000 distinct CDR3 sequences, around 64% of which were seen just once. Around 11% of the sample is in the top ten clones.

To demonstrate the VDJtools post-analysis software, the study profiled TCR beta repertoires from the peripheral blood of about 13 young patients with multiple sclerosis. The patients with multiple sclerosis were children and adolescents between about 6 and 15 years of age. The V and J segments used are TRBV5-1 and TRBJ1-2, with TRBD1 tentatively as D gene (6 bases match). The sequence was obtained from a girl aged 2 to 10 with multiple sclerosis. The source material was blood. The CDR3 has the sequence CASSLAPGARSYTF. The DNA is as follows: TGCGCCAGCAGCTTGGCACCAGGGGCCCGAAGCTACACCTTC.